This record covers a single TCR beta chain. No antigen is known for it. This entry belongs to a study of CD8 T cells in ankylosing spondylitis. Quantitative 5'-RACE was performed with molecular barcodes, and it yielded the TCR beta libraries. TCRdb re-called the 5' RACE reads with MiXCR, one entry per CDR3 protein. The sample lists approximately 220,000 distinct CDR3 sequences, 20% to 30% occurring once. Trimming shortened V by 7 bases and J by 7 bases, and 8 bases separated the two germline ends. The CDR3 runs to 11 residues. General observations from the study: There was reportedly significant enrichment of clones that were disease-linked in matched ankylosing spondylitis synovial fluid. In ankylosing spondylitis blood, a motif of roughly 8 highly homologous TCR beta variants appeared characteristic.

Specimen: blood, either unsorted or a sorted T cell fraction (not recorded which). This TCR was recovered from a male donor with ankylosing spondylitis or in good health (not recorded which). The V gene is TRBV12-3 or TRBV12-4, the J gene TRBJ2-1; D may be TRBD1 (6 bases). The DNA for the CDR3 is TGTGCCAGCATGACAGGAAATGAGCAGTTCTTC. Protein sequence: CASMTGNEQFF.